This T cell receptor beta chain originates from a study of metastatic and nonmetastatic thyroid tumors. Overall study: Repertoires were compared across blood and tumor or nodule tissue from malignant and benign thyroid patients. General study findings and limits: Malignant thyroid tumors reportedly exceeded benign nodules significantly in TCR beta diversity, with the difference appearing in blood and tumor.

The length of the CDR3 is 12 residues. Trimming pared 2 bases from V and 5 bases from J, leaving 4 bases between. Germline loops: CDR1 SGHTS, CDR2 YDEGEE. Authors' analysis steps: Built for papillary thyroid cancer, a distant-metastasis classifier drew on CDR3 differences across clinicopathological groups. Using MiXCR, TCRdb reanalyzed the PCR reads. TCRdb, not the original authors, processed these V and J calls. Of some 54,000 clones listed, around a sixth are singletons. There are many counts of this clone. Its specificity is not known. Patients underwent thyroid surgery, and none had received any treatment before it.

The chain carries TRBV5-8 and TRBJ1-4; D is unresolved. The TCR comes from a female donor with papillary thyroid cancer or a benign thyroid nodule (not recorded which). Some clones in this sample may be carry-over from other donors' samples. The specimen was blood. The CDR3 region has the DNA TGTGCCAGCAGCTTTTTCAATGAAAAACTGTTTTTT. Translating gives CASSFFNEKLFF.